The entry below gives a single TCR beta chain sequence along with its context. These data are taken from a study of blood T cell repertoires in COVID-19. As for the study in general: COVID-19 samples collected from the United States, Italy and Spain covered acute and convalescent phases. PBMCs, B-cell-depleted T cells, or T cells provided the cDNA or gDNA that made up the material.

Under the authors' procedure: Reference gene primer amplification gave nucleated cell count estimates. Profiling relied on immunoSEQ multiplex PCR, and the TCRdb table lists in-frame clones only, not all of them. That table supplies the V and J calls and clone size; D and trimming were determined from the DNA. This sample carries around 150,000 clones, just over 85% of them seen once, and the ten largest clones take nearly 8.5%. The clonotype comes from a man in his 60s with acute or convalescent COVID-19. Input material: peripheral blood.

This CDR3 is CASSQPPRGYGNTIYF. CDR3 DNA: TGTGCCAGCAGCCAACCTCCCCGGGGGTACGGAAACACCATATATTTT. The chain carries TRBV3-1 (or the pseudogene TRBV3-2) and TRBJ1-3; maybe TRBD1 (5 bases). This CDR3 spans 16 amino acids. Germline V gene sequence: CDR1 LGHDT, CDR2 YNNKEL (reference sequence). The germline V and J ends were trimmed by 2 bases and 4 bases, with 15 bases remaining between them.